These 13 T cell receptor beta chains originate from one sample sequenced in a study of vaccination and CD4 T cells after COVID-19. The Oncomine TCR Beta short-read assay sequenced DNA from cultured CD4+ T cells. TCRdb reprocessed the PCR reads with MiXCR, giving one entry per CDR3 protein. The sample gives some 17,000 distinct CDR3 sequences, approximately 47% of which show up once; around 20% is in the top ten. Specified treatment: 10-day PBMC culture with coronavirus spike peptide pools or control peptides (ViraFEST assay). The antigens these receptors bind are not known. The sample in question was CD4+ T cells from blood, cultured in vitro, obtained before SARS-CoV-2 vaccination. The receptors come from a human donor who received a COVID-19 vaccine.

The table lists this clonotype with a few counts. This chain joins TRBV2 and TRBJ1-2, with a possible D match to TRBD1 (5 bases). The germline V gene encodes CDR1 SNHLY and CDR2 FYNNEI. The V end lost 4 bases, the J end lost 8 bases, and 14 bases lay between the germline ends. CDR3 length: 13 residues. CDR3 amino acids: CASSVSWGSGYTF. CDR3 in DNA: TGTGCCAGCAGTGTTTCATGGGGGAGCGGCTACACCTTC.

The V gene is TRBV24-1, the J gene TRBJ2-3; unclear D gene. Germline loops: CDR1 KGHDR, CDR2 SFDVKD. The CDR3 covers 12 residues. The germline V and J ends were trimmed by 5 bases and 11 bases, with 13 bases remaining between them. The CDR3, as DNA: TGTGCCACCAGTGTCTCGTTCGGGCGGCAGTATTTT. Translation: CATSVSFGRQYF.

The V and J genes are TRBV20-1 and TRBJ2-7; tentative D call: TRBD1 (6 bases). Germline V gene data show CDR1 as DFQATT and CDR2 as SNEGSKA (reference sequence). V shed 8 bases and J shed 3 bases, with 14 bases lying between them. The CDR3 runs to 12 residues. CDR3 sequence reads: CSIKKQGYEQYF. CDR3 nucleotide sequence: TGCAGTATTAAAAAACAGGGCTACGAGCAGTACTTC.

This clonotype was seen a few times. This chain links TRBV6-5 with TRBJ2-5; weak D call: TRBD1 (5 bases). V lost 0 bases to trimming and J lost 1 base, with 6 bases between them. From germline, CDR1 is MNHEY and CDR2 SVGAGI. The CDR3 length is 14 residues. CDR3 in amino acids: CASSYSRVQETQYF. CDR3 nucleotides: TGTGCCAGCAGTTACTCCAGGGTCCAAGAGACCCAGTACTTC.

The chain has TRBV19 and TRBJ1-4; D uncertain. The CDR3 covers 16 residues. Per the germline V gene, CDR1 is LNHDA and CDR2 is SQIVND (reference sequence). Deletions cut 6 bases from V and 0 bases from J, with 14 bases between. CDR3 amino acids: CASSGGRGATNEKLFF. The CDR3 nucleotides read TGTGCCAGTAGCGGAGGACGTGGTGCAACTAATGAAAAACTGTTTTTT.

The CDR3 DNA reads as TGTGCCAGCAGTTTATCACCCGCCCGGAATACGCAGTATTTT. Translating gives CASSLSPARNTQYF. V and J are TRBV27 and TRBJ2-3; D unresolved. V was trimmed by 0 bases and J by 7 bases, leaving 11 bases between them. CDR3 length: 14 residues. Germline CDR1 is MNHEY and CDR2 is SMNVEV (reference sequence).

This sequence joins TRBV30 and TRBJ1-6; 8 bases fit TRBD1. Germline trimming cut 0 bases from V and 7 bases from J; bases unmatched to any gene: 8. The CDR3 extends over 16 amino acids. Germline V gene sequence: CDR1 GTSNPN, CDR2 SVGIG (reference sequence). CDR3 protein: CAWSVSGGAGNSPLHF. CDR3 DNA: TGTGCCTGGAGTGTATCAGGGGGCGCCGGAAATTCACCCCTCCACTTT.

By share, this clonotype ranks as medium-sized. This chain connects TRBV27 to TRBJ1-2; D is unclear. This CDR3 contains 16 residues. The V end was cut by 4 bases, the J end by 4 bases, with 19 bases between. The germline gives CDR1 MNHEY, CDR2 SMNVEV (reference sequence). CDR3 residues: CASSSLRTRSTYGYTF. CDR3 nucleotide sequence: TGTGCCAGCAGTTCCCTCCGGACGAGGTCAACCTATGGCTACACCTTC.

The genes are TRBV7-9 and TRBJ1-2; TRBD1 might be the D (6 bases). Trimming removed 5 bases from V and 5 bases from J, with 21 bases in between. This CDR3 region has 16 residues. CDR1 SEHNR and CDR2 FQNEAQ come from the germline V gene (reference sequence). The CDR3, as DNA: TGTGCCAGCAGCACCAGTGGGCGGGGGGACACATATGGCTACACCTTC. This translates into CASSTSGRGDTYGYTF.

The rearrangement links TRBV20-1 to TRBJ1-6; D is uncertain. The germline V gene encodes CDR1 DFQATT and CDR2 SNEGSKA (reference sequence). The CDR3 loop spans 14 amino acids. V was trimmed by 0 bases and J by 10 bases, leaving 13 bases between them. The CDR3 spells CSARDRLSLSPLHF. The CDR3 DNA sequence: TGCAGTGCTAGAGATAGACTGTCGCTCTCACCCCTCCACTTT.

The chain links TRBV29-1 to TRBJ2-7, with D unresolved. CDR3 size: 13 residues. Trimming left V 7 bases short and J 0 bases short, with 13 bases between. The germline gives CDR1 SQVTM, CDR2 ANQGSEA. CDR3 residues: CSDPDASSYEQYF. The CDR3 coding sequence is TGCAGCGATCCCGACGCGAGCTCCTACGAGCAGTACTTC.

This chain uses TRBV7-6 with TRBJ1-5; no clear D gene. Trimming shortened V by 1 base and J by 15 bases, and 16 bases separated the two germline ends. The CDR3 runs 13 residues. The germline V gene has CDR1 SGHVS and CDR2 FNYEAQ. The CDR3 reads CASSLGPSSLVHF. The CDR3 nucleotides are TGTGCCAGCAGCTTAGGCCCGAGCAGTCTGGTGCATTTT.

About this clonotype itself: One junction end does not reproduce the germline sequence, and a read error may be involved. This sequence joins TRBV7-2 and TRBJ1-1, with unresolved D. This CDR3 is 13 amino acids long. The germline V gene encodes CDR1 SGHTA and CDR2 FQGNSA. The CDR3: CANSSSRGTEAFF. The CDR3 DNA is TGTGCCAACAGCTCCTCACGGGGCACTGAAGCTTTCTTT.